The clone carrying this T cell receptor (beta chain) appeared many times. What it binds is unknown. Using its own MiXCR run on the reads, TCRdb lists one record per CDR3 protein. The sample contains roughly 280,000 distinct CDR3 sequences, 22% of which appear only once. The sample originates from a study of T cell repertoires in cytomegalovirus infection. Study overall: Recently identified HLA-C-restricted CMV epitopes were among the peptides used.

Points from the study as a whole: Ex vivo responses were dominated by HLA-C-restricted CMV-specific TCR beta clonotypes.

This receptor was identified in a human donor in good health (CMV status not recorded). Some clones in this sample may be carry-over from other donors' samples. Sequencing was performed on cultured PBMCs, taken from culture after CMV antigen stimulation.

The CDR3 DNA reads TGTGCCAGCAGCTTCAACAGGAAAGATGAGCAGTTCTTC. Protein product: CASSFNRKDEQFF. The V call is TRBV7-2, the J call TRBJ2-1, with D perhaps matching TRBD1 (5 bases). The V gene's germline CDR1 is SGHTA and CDR2 FQGNSA. V lost 3 bases and J lost 8, with 11 bases in between. This CDR3 region has 13 residues.